The 9 T cell receptor beta chains below all came from one sample that was sequenced in a study of human thymus T cells. Clones were sequenced by immunoSEQ multiplex PCR, and TCRdb holds only the in-frame ones, with some missing. The data hold some 80,000 clones, with approximately 97% observed a single time. Thymus specimens were resections from corrective heart surgery. Material for sequencing was thymus tissue. The receptors were gathered from a boy less than two years old with a congenital heart defect but otherwise immunologically healthy.

The rearrangement joins TRBV11-2 to TRBJ1-2; a possible D gene is TRBD1 (5 bases). This CDR3 is 14 amino acids long. CDR1 and CDR2 from the germline V gene are SGHAT and FQNNGV. V dropped 0 bases and J dropped 5 bases, with 10 bases sitting between them. The CDR3 sequence is CASSLDGAWYGYTF. Here the CDR3 DNA reads TGTGCCAGCAGCTTAGATGGGGCCTGGTATGGCTACACCTTC.

The chain is built from TRBV5-1 and TRBJ2-3, with D maybe TRBD1 (5 bases). Trimming stripped 0 bases from V and 5 bases from J, with 13 bases between. CDR3 length: 15 amino acids. Germline CDR1 is SGHRS and CDR2 is YFSETQ. The CDR3 is CASSLAWGPGDTQYF. The CDR3 DNA sequence: TGCGCCAGCAGCTTGGCATGGGGCCCGGGAGATACGCAGTATTTT.

The chain employs TRBV9 and TRBJ1-2, with D uncertain. CDR1 and CDR2 from the germline V gene are SGDLS and YYNGEE. The CDR3 length is 11 residues. Trimming shortened V by 8 bases and J by 4 bases, and 9 bases separated the two germline ends. The chain's CDR3 is CASRVRYGYTF. DNA of the CDR3: TGTGCCAGTAGGGTTCGCTATGGCTACACCTTC.

The V and J genes are TRBV7-9 and TRBJ2-1; TRBD2 agrees at 13 bases. This CDR3 region has 18 residues. V was pared by 1 base and J by 0 bases, with 3 bases of the junction left unmatched. Germline-derived CDR1 and CDR2 are SEHNR and FQNEAQ (reference sequence). CDR3: CASSLDGTSGISYNEQFF. The CDR3, as DNA: TGTGCCAGCAGCTTAGATGGGACTAGCGGGATCTCCTACAATGAGCAGTTCTTC. The full variable domain, its missing parts supplied by reference TRBV7-9 and TRBJ2-1, is DTGVSQNPRHKITKRGQNVTFRCDPISEHNRLYWYRQTLGQGPEFLTYFQNEAQLEKSRLLSDRFSAERPKGSFSTLEIQRTEQGDSAMYLCASSLDGTSGISYNEQFFGPGTRLTVL.

This chain joins TRBV28 and TRBJ2-7, with 10 positions matching TRBD2. This CDR3 is built from 17 residues. The J segment lost 5 bases and the V segment lost 4 bases, leaving 14 bases of the junction unmatched. The germline V gene has CDR1 MDHEN and CDR2 SYDVKM. CDR3 nucleotide sequence: TGTGCCAGCAGTTCGCGGACAGCTAGCGGGAGATTCCACGAGCAGTACTTC. It translates to CASSSRTASGRFHEQYF.

As regards this clone: One end of the junction does not line up with germline, which may come from a read error. The CDR3 is CASSLAGVEMSVTDTQYF. CDR3 DNA: TGTGCCAGCAGTTTGGCGGGGGTAGAGATGTCAGTCACAGATACGCAGTATTTT. This chain uses TRBV5-8 with TRBJ2-3, with 7 bases aligning to TRBD2. Germline V gives CDR1 SGHTS, CDR2 YDEGEE. This CDR3 has 18 amino acids.

This clone has just one count. This chain links TRBV18 with TRBJ2-7, with 7 positions matching TRBD2. The CDR3 has 15 amino acids. J gave up 2 bases and V 1 base, and 5 bases lay outside the gene matches. Germline lookup yields CDR1 KGHSH and CDR2 LQKENI. The CDR3 reads CASSPLTGGTYEQYF. In DNA, the CDR3 is TGTGCCAGCTCACCACTAACCGGGGGGACCTACGAGCAGTACTTC.

The chain joins TRBV30 to TRBJ2-7; D is undetermined. The CDR3 runs to 13 residues. Germline V CDR1 and CDR2: GTSNPN, SVGIG (reference sequence). Trimming left V 3 bases short and J 2 bases short, with 11 bases between. As DNA, the CDR3 is TGTGCCTGGAGGGGGAACAGACCCTACGAGCAGTACTTC. Translation gives CAWRGNRPYEQYF. Variable domain in full (rest from reference TRBV30 and TRBJ2-7): SQTIHQWPATLVQPVGSPLSLECTVEGTSNPNLYWYRQAAGRGLQLLFYSVGIGQISSEVPQNLSASRPQDRQFILSSKKLLLSDSGFYLCAWRGNRPYEQYFGPGTRLTVT.

The chain is built from TRBV10-2 and TRBJ2-2; TRBD1 agrees at 8 bases. The CDR3 consists of 14 residues. Trimming removed 7 bases from V and 7 bases from J; junction bases left unmatched: 8. CDR1 and CDR2 from the germline V gene are WSHSY and SAAADI. The CDR3 is CASMRTGRFGELFF. CDR3 DNA sequence: TGCGCCAGCATGCGGACAGGGCGCTTCGGGGAGCTGTTTTTT.